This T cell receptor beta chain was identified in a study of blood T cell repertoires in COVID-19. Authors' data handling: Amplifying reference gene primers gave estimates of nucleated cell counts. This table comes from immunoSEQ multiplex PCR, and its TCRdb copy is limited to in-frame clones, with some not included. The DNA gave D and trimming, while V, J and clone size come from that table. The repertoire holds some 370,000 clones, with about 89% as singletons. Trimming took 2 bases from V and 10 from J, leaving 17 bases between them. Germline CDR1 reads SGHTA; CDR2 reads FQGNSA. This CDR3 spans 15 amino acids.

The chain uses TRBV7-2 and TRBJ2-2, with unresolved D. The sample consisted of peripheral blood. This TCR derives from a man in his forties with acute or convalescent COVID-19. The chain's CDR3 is CASSLRVAQMQELFF. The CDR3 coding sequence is TGTGCCAGCAGCTTAAGAGTCGCACAGATGCAGGAGCTGTTTTTT.